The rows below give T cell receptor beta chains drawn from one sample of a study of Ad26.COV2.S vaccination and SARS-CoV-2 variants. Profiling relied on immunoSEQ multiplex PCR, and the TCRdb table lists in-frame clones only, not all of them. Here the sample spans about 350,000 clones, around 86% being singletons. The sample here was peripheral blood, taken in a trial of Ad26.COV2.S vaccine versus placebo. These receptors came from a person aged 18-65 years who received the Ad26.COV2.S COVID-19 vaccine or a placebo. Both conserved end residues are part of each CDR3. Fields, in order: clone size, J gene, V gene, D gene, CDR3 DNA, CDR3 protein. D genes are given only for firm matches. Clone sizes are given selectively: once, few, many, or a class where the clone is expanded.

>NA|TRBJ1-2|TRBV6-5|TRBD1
TGTGCCAGCAGTTTACGTCGGGGACAGGGAGGTGGCTACACCTTC
CASSLRRGQGGGYTF
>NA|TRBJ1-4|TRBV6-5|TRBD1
TGTGCCAGCAGTACGGGACAGGATAATGAAAAACTGTTTTTT
CASSTGQDNEKLFF
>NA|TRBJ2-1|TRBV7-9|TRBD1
TGTGCCAGCAGGGGGACAGGGGTTTACAATGAGCAGTTCTTC
CASRGTGVYNEQFF
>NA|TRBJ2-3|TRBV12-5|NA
TGTGCTAGTGGTTTGGTACTCGGGGGAGCAGATACGCAGTATTTT
CASGLVLGGADTQYF
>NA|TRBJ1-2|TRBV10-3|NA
TGTGCCATCAAGACGGACGGAAACTATGGCTACACCTTC
CAIKTDGNYGYTF
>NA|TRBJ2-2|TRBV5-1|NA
TGCGCCAGCAGAGAGTATACAGGGAAGGGCGGGGAGCTGTTTTTT
CASREYTGKGGELFF
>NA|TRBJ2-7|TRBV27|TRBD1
TGTGCCAGCAGTTCCGGACAGGTATGGTCCTACGAGCAGTACTTC
CASSSGQVWSYEQYF
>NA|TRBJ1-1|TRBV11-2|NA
TGTGCCAGCAGCTTGGGGGGTTTTATTGAAGCTTTCTTT
CASSLGGFIEAFF
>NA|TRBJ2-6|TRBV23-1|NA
TGCGCCAGCAGTCAAAGGGCGAGACCGACAGCTGGGGCCAACGTCCTGACTTTC
CASSQRARPTAGANVLTF
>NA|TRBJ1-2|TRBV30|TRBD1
TGTGCCTGGTTGACAGGGATGGGCTATGGCTACACCTTC
CAWLTGMGYGYTF
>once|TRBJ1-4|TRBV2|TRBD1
TGTGCCAGCAGTGGGAGGGGGCGAGTTAATGAAAAACTGTTTTTT
CASSGRGRVNEKLFF
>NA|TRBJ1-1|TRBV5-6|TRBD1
TGTGCCAGCAGCTTCTCGACAGGGGGCGATACTGAAGCTTTCTTT
CASSFSTGGDTEAFF
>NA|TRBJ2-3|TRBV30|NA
TGTGCCTGGGGACAGCAGAGCACAGATACGCAGTATTTT
CAWGQQSTDTQYF
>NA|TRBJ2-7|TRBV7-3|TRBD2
TGTGCCAGCAGCTATAGCGGGGGGGCCAACGAGCAGTACTTC
CASSYSGGANEQYF
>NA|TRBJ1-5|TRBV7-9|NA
TGTGCCAGCAGCTTAGGCGCTCAGCCCCAGCATTTT
CASSLGAQPQHF
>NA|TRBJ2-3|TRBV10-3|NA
TGTGCCATCAGTGAGTCAAGGGGAACCACAGATACGCAGTATTTT
CAISESRGTTDTQYF
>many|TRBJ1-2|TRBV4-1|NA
TGCGCCAGCAGCCAAGAACCAGGACTCTATGGCTACACCTTC
CASSQEPGLYGYTF
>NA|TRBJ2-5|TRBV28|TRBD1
TGTGCCAGCCGACAGGGGGCGGAAGAGACCCAGTACTTC
CASRQGAEETQYF
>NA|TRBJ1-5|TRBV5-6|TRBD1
TGTGCCAGCAGCTTGGCGGGACAGGGGCCGAGGAAGCCCCAGCATTTT
CASSLAGQGPRKPQHF
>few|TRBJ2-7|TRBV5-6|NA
TGTGCCAGCAGCTTGGAGGAAGCCTACGAGCAGTACTTC
CASSLEEAYEQYF
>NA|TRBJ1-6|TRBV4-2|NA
TGTGCCAGCAGCCAAGATCATCCACGGACTGGTTCACCCCTCCACTTT
CASSQDHPRTGSPLHF
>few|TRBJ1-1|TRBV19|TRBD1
TGTGCCAGTAGTCCCAGGGACAGGGTGAACACTGAAGCTTTCTTT
CASSPRDRVNTEAFF
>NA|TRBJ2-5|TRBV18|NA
TGTGCCAGCTCACCAAGCGAAGAGACCCAGTACTTC
CASSPSEETQYF
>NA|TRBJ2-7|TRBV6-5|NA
TGTGCCAGCCGTAGGGGCGGCGCCTACGAGCAGTACTTC
CASRRGGAYEQYF
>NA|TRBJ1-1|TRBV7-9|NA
TGTGCCAGCAGCTTAGACCCGAACACTGAAGCTTTCTTT
CASSLDPNTEAFF
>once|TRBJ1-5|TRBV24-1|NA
TGTGCCACCAGTGATTTAGGGATTGCAGGGGCTTGGCAGCCCCAGCATTTT
CATSDLGIAGAWQPQHF
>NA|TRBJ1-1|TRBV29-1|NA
TGCAGCGTTCTAAGGGGAGGATCGAACACTGAAGCTTTCTTT
CSVLRGGSNTEAFF
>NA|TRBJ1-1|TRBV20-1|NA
TGCAGTGCTACAGTGAACACTGAAGCTTTCTTT
CSATVNTEAFF
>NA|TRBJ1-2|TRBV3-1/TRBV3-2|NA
TGTGCCAGCAGCCTCTCCCGGGGGCTGGTGGGTGGCTACACCTTC
CASSLSRGLVGGYTF
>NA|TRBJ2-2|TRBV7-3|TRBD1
TGTGCCAGCAGCCAGAGACAGGGGGCCACCGGGGAGCTGTTTTTT
CASSQRQGATGELFF